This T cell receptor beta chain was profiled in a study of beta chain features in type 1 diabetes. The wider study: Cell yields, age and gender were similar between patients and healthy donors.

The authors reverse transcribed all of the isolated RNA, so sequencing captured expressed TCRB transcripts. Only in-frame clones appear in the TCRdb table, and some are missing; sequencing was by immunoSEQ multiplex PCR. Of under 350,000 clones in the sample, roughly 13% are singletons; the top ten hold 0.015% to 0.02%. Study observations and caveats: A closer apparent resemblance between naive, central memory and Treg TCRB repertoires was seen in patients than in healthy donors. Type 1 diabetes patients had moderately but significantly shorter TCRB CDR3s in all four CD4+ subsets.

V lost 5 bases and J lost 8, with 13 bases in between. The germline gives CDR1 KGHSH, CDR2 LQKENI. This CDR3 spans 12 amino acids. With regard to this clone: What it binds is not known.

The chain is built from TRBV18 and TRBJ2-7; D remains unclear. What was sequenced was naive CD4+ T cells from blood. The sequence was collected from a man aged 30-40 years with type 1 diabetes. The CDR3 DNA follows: TGTGCCAGCTCAGAAGAACTACGAAAGCAGTACTTC. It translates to CASSEELRKQYF.